The 21 T cell receptor beta chains listed next were all sequenced from one sample in a study of blood T cells in healthy people across ages. Primers used in a second PCR of roughly 7 to 11 cycles were a sample-barcoded 5' primer and a J-beta primer mix. TCRdb ran MiXCR on the 5' RACE reads and lists one entry per CDR3 protein. Altogether some 1,000,000 distinct CDR3 sequences are present, approximately 25% being singletons, with the ten largest covering 0.65% to 0.95%. The data also belong to a second study, concerning T cells of mothers and their children.

Sample: blood. All receptors derive from a girl aged 2-15 years in good health.

The chain has TRBV5-1 and TRBJ2-5; tentatively, D is TRBD2 (6 bases). The CDR3 totals 14 residues. Germline V CDR1 and CDR2: SGHRS, YFSETQ. V dropped 4 bases and J dropped 5 bases, with 15 bases sitting between them. In DNA, the CDR3 is TGCGCCAGCAGCCGGGACGGGACTGTGGAGACCCAGTACTTC. This translates into CASSRDGTVETQYF.

This clonotype was found many times. The chain employs TRBV29-1 and TRBJ1-2; D possibly corresponds to TRBD1 (6 bases). Trimming took 7 bases from V and 1 from J, leaving 13 bases between them. The CDR3 loop spans 13 amino acids. CDR1 and CDR2 (germline): SQVTM, ANQGSEA. CDR3 DNA sequence: TGCAGCGCCTGGACAGCTATTAACTATGGCTACACCTTC. It codes for CSAWTAINYGYTF.

The V gene is TRBV9, the J gene TRBJ2-3, with a weak D call TRBD1 (5 bases). Looked up from germline, CDR1 is SGDLS and CDR2 is YYNGEE. V shed 3 bases and J shed 6 bases, with 14 bases lying between them. This CDR3 spans 14 amino acids. The CDR3 region is CASSAVQGTDTQYF. The CDR3 DNA follows: TGTGCCAGCAGCGCAGTCCAGGGTACCGATACGCAGTATTTT.

This chain uses TRBV6-6 with TRBJ2-5; D gene ambiguous. The DNA matches TRBJ2-7 better at its end, which makes the J call doubtful. Germline V lookup: CDR1 MNHNY, CDR2 SVGAGI (reference sequence). The CDR3 length is 13 residues. In DNA, the CDR3 is TGTGCCAGCATAGAACCGAACTCCTACGAGCAGTACTTC. It yields the protein CASIEPNSYEQYF.

This clonotype was seen a few times. The chain has TRBV18 and TRBJ2-5; 9 nucleotides align to TRBD1. Germline-derived CDR1 and CDR2 are KGHSH and LQKENI. The V gene end was trimmed by 0 bases and the J gene end by 6 bases; junction bases not matched to a gene: 8. CDR3 length equals 16 residues. CDR3 nucleotides: TGTGCCAGCTCACCACCGAGACAGGGGGGTGGACAGACCCAGTACTTC. Its protein is CASSPPRQGGGQTQYF.

In its sample, this clonotype was seen many times. The chain combines TRBV12-3 or TRBV12-4 with TRBJ2-6; 9 nucleotides line up with TRBD1. Trimming took 5 bases from V and 2 from J; bases not matched to a gene: 4. CDR3 size: 16 residues. Here the CDR3 DNA reads TGTGCCAGCAGTCATACAGGGGGCGCTGGGGCCAACGTCCTGACTTTC. Translating gives CASSHTGGAGANVLTF.

The V and J genes are TRBV2 and TRBJ2-7, with D perhaps TRBD2 (6 bases). V dropped 7 bases and J dropped 1 base, with 14 bases sitting between them. Germline lookup yields CDR1 SNHLY and CDR2 FYNNEI. This CDR3 region has 14 residues. The CDR3 DNA reads as TGTGCCAGCAACTGGGACTCGACTTCCTACGAGCAGTACTTC. Its translation is CASNWDSTSYEQYF. The entire variable domain, with the rest obtained from reference TRBV2 and TRBJ2-7, is as follows: EPEVTQTPSHQVTQMGQEVILRCVPISNHLYFYWYRQILGQKVEFLVSFYNNEISEKSEIFDDQFSVERPDGSNFTLKIRSTKLEDSAMYFCASNWDSTSYEQYFGPGTRLTVT.

This chain joins TRBV7-9 and TRBJ2-7; TRBD1 matches at 8 bases. Germline V gene data show CDR1 as SEHNR and CDR2 as FQNEAQ (reference sequence). This CDR3 has 15 amino acids. J lost 0 bases, V lost 4 bases, and 5 bases had no gene match. The CDR3 here is CASSSEGQASYEQYF. The CDR3 region has the DNA TGTGCCAGCAGCTCCGAGGGACAGGCCTCCTACGAGCAGTACTTC. Drawing the rest from reference TRBV7-9 and TRBJ2-7, the complete variable domain is DTGVSQNPRHKITKRGQNVTFRCDPISEHNRLYWYRQTLGQGPEFLTYFQNEAQLEKSRLLSDRFSAERPKGSFSTLEIQRTEQGDSAMYLCASSSEGQASYEQYFGPGTRLTVT.

The chain links TRBV7-9 to TRBJ2-5; weak D call: TRBD2 (6 bases). The CDR3 spans 15 residues. Trimming took 4 bases from V and 5 from J, leaving 17 bases between them. The germline V gene has CDR1 SEHNR and CDR2 FQNEAQ (reference sequence). The CDR3 sequence is CASSSLRGTGETQYF. Here the CDR3 DNA reads TGTGCCAGCAGCTCATTACGGGGGACCGGGGAGACCCAGTACTTC.

A few counts support this clonotype. The gene calls are TRBV28 and TRBJ2-5; possibly TRBD1 for D (5 bases). Germline loops: CDR1 MDHEN, CDR2 SYDVKM. The length of the CDR3 is 13 residues. V shed 4 bases and J shed 2 bases, with 8 bases lying between them. The CDR3 DNA is TGTGCCAGCAGTTACCAGGGACAAGAGACCCAGTACTTC. It is translated as CASSYQGQETQYF.

This clonotype came up a few times. The V call is TRBV29-1, the J call TRBJ2-3; TRBD2 aligns across 9 bases. The germline V gene has CDR1 SQVTM and CDR2 ANQGSEA. J gave up 5 bases and V 8 bases, and 14 bases lay outside the gene matches. This CDR3 region has 15 residues. The CDR3 loop is CSLQIAGDEEDTQYF. In DNA, the CDR3 is TGCAGCTTACAGATAGCGGGAGATGAGGAAGATACGCAGTATTTT.

This chain uses TRBV2 with TRBJ2-2, with a weak D call TRBD2 (6 bases). Germline assignment: CDR1 SNHLY and CDR2 FYNNEI. V was trimmed by 3 bases and J by 1 base, leaving 12 bases between them. There are 16 residues in the CDR3. In DNA form, the CDR3 reads TGTGCCAGCAGTGATTCGGGACTTTTGAACACCGGGGAGCTGTTTTTT. It codes for CASSDSGLLNTGELFF.

This clonotype turned up a few times. The V gene is TRBV4-1, the J gene TRBJ2-5; D uncertain. V was pared by 0 bases and J by 7 bases, with 9 bases between. The CDR3 extends over 13 amino acids. Looked up from germline, CDR1 is MGHRA and CDR2 is YSYEKL. The CDR3 sequence is CASSQEIEVTQYF. The CDR3 DNA reads as TGCGCCAGCAGCCAAGAAATCGAGGTGACCCAGTACTTC.

The CDR3 nucleotides are TGTGCCAGCAGCGGCAGGACATTTAACAATGAGCAGTTCTTC. Residues: CASSGRTFNNEQFF. V gene TRBV7-2 combines with J gene TRBJ2-1, with D possibly matching TRBD1 (5 bases). The germline gives CDR1 SGHTA, CDR2 FQGNSA. V was shortened by 5 bases and J by 5 bases, with 13 bases between the two germline ends. This CDR3 has 14 residues.

V gene TRBV9 combines with J gene TRBJ2-5; TRBD2 matches at 11 bases. This CDR3 comprises 18 residues. Germline trimming cut 3 bases from V and 0 bases from J; bases unmatched to any gene: 10. Germline V lookup: CDR1 SGDLS, CDR2 YYNGEE. Here the CDR3 reads CASSEGLAVHYYQETQYF. In DNA, the CDR3 is TGTGCCAGCAGCGAGGGACTAGCGGTACACTATTACCAAGAGACCCAGTACTTC. Variable domain in full (rest from reference TRBV9 and TRBJ2-5): DSGVTQTPKHLITATGQRVTLRCSPRSGDLSVYWYQQSLDQGLQFLIQYYNGEERAKGNILERFSAQQFPDLHSELNLSSLELGDSALYFCASSEGLAVHYYQETQYFGPGTRLLVL.

V gene TRBV27 combines with J gene TRBJ2-1, with TRBD2 matching 11 bases. The trim removed 6 bases at V and 0 bases at J, leaving 4 bases unmatched. Germline-derived CDR1 and CDR2 are MNHEY and SMNVEV (reference sequence). This CDR3 has 16 residues. The CDR3 coding sequence is TGTGCCAGCAGACTAGCGGGAGTGGTCTCCTACAATGAGCAGTTCTTC. As protein: CASRLAGVVSYNEQFF.

This chain joins TRBV28 and TRBJ1-5; 7 bases map to TRBD1. V lost 6 bases to trimming and J lost 5 bases; unmatched junction nucleotides: 4. The V gene's germline CDR1 is MDHEN and CDR2 SYDVKM. The CDR3 totals 13 residues. The chain's CDR3 is CASSPQGYQPQHF. The CDR3 bases are TGTGCCAGCAGCCCACAGGGGTATCAGCCCCAGCATTTT. The full variable domain, with the rest looked up from reference TRBV28 and TRBJ1-5, is DVKVTQSSRYLVKRTGEKVFLECVQDMDHENMFWYRQDPGLGLRLIYFSYDVKMKEKGDIPEGYSVSREKKERFSLILESASTNQTSMYLCASSPQGYQPQHFGDGTRLSIL.

This clonotype was seen more than once but under ten times. The chain uses TRBV19 and TRBJ2-1; D is unclear. V was clipped by 8 bases and J by 6 bases, with 20 bases between them. The CDR3 contains 15 residues. The germline V gene encodes CDR1 LNHDA and CDR2 SQIVND (reference sequence). The CDR3 here is CASARWVGPINEQFF. The CDR3 nucleotides read TGTGCCAGTGCCCGGTGGGTGGGCCCTATCAATGAGCAGTTCTTC.

The chain is built from TRBV9 and TRBJ2-5; 7 nucleotides line up with TRBD2. The germline V gene has CDR1 SGDLS and CDR2 YYNGEE. Trimming took 0 bases from V and 2 from J; bases not matched to a gene: 7. The CDR3 sequence is 16 residues long. The CDR3 is CASSVGLADHQETQYF. As DNA, the CDR3 is TGTGCCAGCAGCGTAGGGCTAGCGGACCATCAAGAGACCCAGTACTTC.

This clonotype was picked up a small number of times. This chain joins TRBV18 and TRBJ2-7, with 8 bases that match TRBD1. CDR1 is KGHSH and CDR2 is LQKENI in the germline V gene. CDR3 size: 14 residues. Trimming took 3 bases from V and 4 from J; bases not matched to a gene: 5. DNA of the CDR3: TGTGCCAGCTCACCTAAGGACAGGGATTACGAGCAGTACTTC. This encodes CASSPKDRDYEQYF.

This clonotype appeared a few times. The gene calls are TRBV12-3 or TRBV12-4 and TRBJ1-3; D remains ambiguous. This CDR3 is built from 14 residues. V was clipped by 2 bases and J by 4 bases, with 9 bases between them. CDR3 bases: TGTGCCAGCAGTTTATCCGGTTGGGGAAACACCATATATTTT. It yields the protein CASSLSGWGNTIYF.